Listed below are T cell receptor beta chains from one sample, sequenced in a study of PD-1 blockade in classical Hodgkin lymphoma. Some clones are missing from TCRdb's copy, which holds only in-frame ones; the method was immunoSEQ multiplex PCR. The sample has about 36,000 clones, about 70% seen once; the top ten hold roughly 13%. Sequencing was performed on peripheral blood mononuclear cells (PBMCs), taken before the second cycle of nivolumab. The origin of the receptors is a human donor with classical Hodgkin lymphoma. Both conserved end residues are part of each CDR3. D genes are given only for firm matches. Not every row has a clone size; where given, it reads once, few, many or a size class.

j_call,clone_size,v_call,d_call,cdr3_nt,cdr3_aa
TRBJ2-7,-,TRBV7-3,TRBD2,TGTGCCAGCAGCTTAGCGGGGGTTTCCTACGAGCAGTACTTC,CASSLAGVSYEQYF
TRBJ2-7,few,TRBV6-9,-,TGTGCCAGCATGTTCCCCGCGGGGCAGAAGCTAAGAACCTACGAGCAGTACTTC,CASMFPAGQKLRTYEQYF
TRBJ2-1,-,TRBV6-5,-,TGTGCCAGCAGGCAACCGGGACTTGACAATGAGCAGTTCTTC,CASRQPGLDNEQFF
TRBJ2-2,-,TRBV5-1,-,TGCGCCAGCAGCCAGGAGGGTATCGGGGAGCTGTTTTTT,CASSQEGIGELFF
TRBJ1-2,-,TRBV10-3,-,TGTGCGGCTAGGGGCCATGGCTACACCTTC,CAARGHGYTF
TRBJ1-2,-,TRBV18,-,TGTGCCAGCTCACCAGCTAACTATGGCTACACCTTC,CASSPANYGYTF
TRBJ1-3,few,TRBV7-9,-,TGTGCCAGCAGCTTAGACGGGGGCTCTGGAAACACCATATATTTT,CASSLDGGSGNTIYF
TRBJ1-2,-,TRBV19,-,TGTGCCAGTAGAACCGTTGACGGCAGGGTGGGGGGCTACACCTTC,CASRTVDGRVGGYTF
TRBJ1-2,few,TRBV6-5,TRBD1,TGTGCCAGCAGGAAGCAGGGGGCCGGTAACTATGGCTACACCTTC,CASRKQGAGNYGYTF
TRBJ2-5,-,TRBV11-2,TRBD1,TGTGCCAGCAGCCTGGACAGGGTAGGAGAGACCCAGTACTTC,CASSLDRVGETQYF
TRBJ2-4,-,TRBV11-3,-,TGTGCCAGCAGCTTAGGGACAGCGAACATTCAGTACTTC,CASSLGTANIQYF
TRBJ2-3,once,TRBV4-3,-,TGCGCCAGCAGCCAAGATCCCCCCCCGGAGGGAGATACGCAGTATTTT,CASSQDPPPEGDTQYF
TRBJ1-5,few,TRBV10-3,-,TGTGCCATCAGTGAGGGGAATCAGCCCCAGCATTTT,CAISEGNQPQHF
TRBJ2-1,-,TRBV28,-,TGTGCCAGCAGTTCCCAGGGGCAGCAGTTCTTC,CASSSQGQQFF
TRBJ2-1,-,TRBV6-5,-,TGTGCCAGCAGTTACCGAGGGGGTCAGTGGAATGAGCAGTTCTTC,CASSYRGGQWNEQFF
TRBJ2-7,once,TRBV6-5,-,TGTGCCAGCAGTTACGTTCGCTACGAGCAGTACTTC,CASSYVRYEQYF
TRBJ1-1,-,TRBV2,-,TGTGCCAGCAGTGAAGCTTACGGTTTTGTCCCCACTGAAGCTTTCTTT,CASSEAYGFVPTEAFF
TRBJ1-2,few,TRBV19,TRBD1,TGTGCCAGTACCCGACAGGGGCTTAGTGGCTACACCTTC,CASTRQGLSGYTF
TRBJ1-1,-,TRBV30,-,TGTGCCTGGAGACGGGAGTTGAACACTGAAGCTTTCTTT,CAWRRELNTEAFF
TRBJ1-1,few,TRBV19,TRBD1,TGTGCCAGTAGTATCCCGACAGGGGCCCAAGAAGCTTTCTTT,CASSIPTGAQEAFF
TRBJ1-1,-,TRBV7-2,-,TGTGCCAGCAGCTTATTCACTGCGGGGAACACTGAAGCTTTCTTT,CASSLFTAGNTEAFF
TRBJ1-2,-,TRBV4-2,TRBD1,TGTGCCAGCAGCCATGCTCCCGGGACAGGCGAGTATGGCTACACCTTC,CASSHAPGTGEYGYTF
TRBJ2-7,-,TRBV30,-,TGTGCCTGGAGTTGGAGCGGAAAATACGAGCAGTACTTC,CAWSWSGKYEQYF
TRBJ2-7,-,TRBV28,-,TGTGCCAGCAGTGTGCGAGCACTCGAGCAGTACTTC,CASSVRALEQYF
TRBJ2-3,-,TRBV10-3,-,TGTGCCATTACTGAACGGGGGTTAGGCACAGATACGCAGTATTTT,CAITERGLGTDTQYF